The TCR beta chain under discussion was sequenced for a study of post-analysis software for immune sequencing data. Study results and caveats: Comparison of patients with controls showed 5 or 6 TRBV segments more frequent in patients, TRBV5-6, TRBV5-1 and TRBV20-1 among them.

Regarding this clonotype: Its target is unknown.

CDR3 size: 15 residues. Germline V gene lookup returns CDR1 MDHEN and CDR2 SYDVKM. Trimming removed 2 bases from V and 9 bases from J, with 19 bases in between. Each TCR beta cDNA library carried unique molecular identifiers. Each CDR3 protein gets one entry after TCRdb re-called the PCR reads with MiXCR. This repertoire shows about 460,000 distinct CDR3 sequences, around 40% found once; its top ten account for over 10%. The genes are TRBV28 and TRBJ1-2, with a possible D match to TRBD1 (5 bases). This sequence originates from a girl aged 10 to 17 with multiple sclerosis. Material for sequencing was blood. The CDR3 sequence is CASSLDVGASRRYTF. The CDR3 DNA follows: TGTGCCAGCAGTTTAGATGTCGGGGCCTCAAGGCGCTACACCTTC.